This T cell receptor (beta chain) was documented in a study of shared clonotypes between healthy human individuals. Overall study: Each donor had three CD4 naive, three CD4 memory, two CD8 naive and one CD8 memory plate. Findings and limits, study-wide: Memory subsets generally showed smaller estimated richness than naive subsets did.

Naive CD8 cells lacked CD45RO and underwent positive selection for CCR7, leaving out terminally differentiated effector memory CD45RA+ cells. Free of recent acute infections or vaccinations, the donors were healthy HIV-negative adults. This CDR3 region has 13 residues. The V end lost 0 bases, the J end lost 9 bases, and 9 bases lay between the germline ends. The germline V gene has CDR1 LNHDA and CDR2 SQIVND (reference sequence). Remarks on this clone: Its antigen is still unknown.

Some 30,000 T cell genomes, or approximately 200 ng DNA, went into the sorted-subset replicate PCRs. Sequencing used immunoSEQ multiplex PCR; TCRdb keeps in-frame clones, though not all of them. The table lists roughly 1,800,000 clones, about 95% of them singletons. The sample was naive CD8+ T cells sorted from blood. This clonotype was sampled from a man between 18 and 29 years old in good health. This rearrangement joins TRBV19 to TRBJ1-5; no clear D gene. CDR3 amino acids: CASSIDEESPQHF. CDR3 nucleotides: TGTGCCAGTAGTATAGATGAGGAGTCGCCCCAGCATTTT.